This T cell receptor beta chain was recorded in a study of breast tumors, draining lymph nodes, adjacent tissues. Study-level findings and limits: Tumors had less TCR diversity than lymph nodes, more than nontumor tissue. Most tumor T cells seemingly derive from lymph node, then expand in tumor.

Notes on this clonotype: The antigen is not known. The DNA is omitted, as the CDR3 cannot be located on it reliably, and the CDR3 follows TCRdb's listing.

In TCRdb, the multiplex PCR reads were re-called with MiXCR into one record per CDR3 protein. The repertoire holds approximately 180,000 distinct CDR3 sequences, with about 30% as singletons. The lymph nodes were axillary draining lymph nodes from breast cancer patients. The source is a female donor with breast cancer. Some clones in this sample may be carry-over from other donors' samples. Sequenced: axillary lymph node tissue.

CDR3 loop: CASSFYICSAYRDTNSPLHF. The chain is built from TRBV5-6 and TRBJ1-6; the table's D gene call, TRBD1, was not cross checked with the DNA. Germline CDR1 and CDR2: SGHDT and YYEEEE. The length of the CDR3 is 20 amino acids, counting both ends.